Here is one T cell receptor (beta chain) with its context. This specimen belongs to a study of human T cells and chemical hapten exposure. Study in general: Patches that contained 0.01% DPC were applied to the upper back and read at 6 days. Variability of per-sample TCR yields stemmed mainly from small differences in pooled library volume.

One entry per CDR3 protein, called by TCRdb with MiXCR from the RACE reads. Of about 140,000 distinct CDR3 sequences in the sample, approximately 12% are singletons; the top ten hold 1.1% to 1.5%. Time point given: patch test 2, 6 weeks after DPC sensitization. Treatment: therapeutic diphenylcyclopropenone sensitization with weekly scalp DPC. The length of the CDR3 is 12 residues. V lost 1 base to trimming and J lost 7 bases; unmatched junction nucleotides: 2. Per the germline V gene, CDR1 is SQVTM and CDR2 is ANQGSEA. The sequencing here drew on whole blood, taken in connection with sensitization to the hapten diphenylcyclopropenone (DPC). The chain uses TRBV29-1 and TRBJ2-5; 8 positions agree with TRBD2. The sequence derives from a woman in her 50s with alopecia areata. Some clones in this sample may be carry-over from other donors' samples. The CDR3 sequence is CSVEGSGGTQYF. In nucleotides, the CDR3 is TGCAGCGTTGAAGGGAGCGGGGGGACCCAGTACTTC.